This TCR beta chain is drawn from a study of cytomegalovirus exposure and HLA in healthy donors. Primers for the PCR totalled 60 Vbeta and 13 Jbeta. The table came from immunoSEQ multiplex PCR; TCRdb's copy has only in-frame clones and leaves some out. The table shows around 150,000 clones, with under 90% occurring only once. V lost 6 bases and J 3 bases, leaving 16 bases between the germline ends. Germline CDR1 is MRHNA and CDR2 is SNTAGT. The CDR3 totals 15 residues. Sequencing was done on a sample of PBMCs. The TCR sequence derives from a man younger than 30 in good health and CMV-seronegative. This chain links TRBV6-4 with TRBJ2-3; tentative D call: TRBD1 (6 bases). In DNA form, the CDR3 reads TGTGCCAGCAGCCAACAGGGATTAGAGACAGATACGCAGTATTTT. As protein: CASSQQGLETDTQYF.